This TCR beta chain was sequenced for a study of blood T cell repertoires in COVID-19. Recruitment covered fewer than 25 US areas and drew participants whose ages spanned roughly 18 to 95 years. Participants were placed into cohorts based on the clinical history they reported. In the study's own analysis: The assay estimated nucleated cells by amplifying reference gene primers. Only in-frame clones appear in the TCRdb table, and some are missing; sequencing was by immunoSEQ multiplex PCR. V and J calls and clone size follow that table, whereas D and trimming were derived from the DNA. The sample yields some 410,000 clones, roughly 90% seen once. The CDR3 consists of 15 residues. Trimming took 3 bases from V and 6 from J, leaving 12 bases between them. Germline values: CDR1 MNHEY, CDR2 SVGEGT.

The source of this sequence is a woman aged 30 to 39 with acute COVID-19. What was sequenced was PBMCs or T cells enriched from blood (not recorded which). This chain links TRBV6-2 or TRBV6-3 with TRBJ2-6; D uncertain. CDR3 DNA: TGTGCCAGCAGTTATGCACCCGAGGAGGCCAACGTCCTGACTTTC. Protein: CASSYAPEEANVLTF.